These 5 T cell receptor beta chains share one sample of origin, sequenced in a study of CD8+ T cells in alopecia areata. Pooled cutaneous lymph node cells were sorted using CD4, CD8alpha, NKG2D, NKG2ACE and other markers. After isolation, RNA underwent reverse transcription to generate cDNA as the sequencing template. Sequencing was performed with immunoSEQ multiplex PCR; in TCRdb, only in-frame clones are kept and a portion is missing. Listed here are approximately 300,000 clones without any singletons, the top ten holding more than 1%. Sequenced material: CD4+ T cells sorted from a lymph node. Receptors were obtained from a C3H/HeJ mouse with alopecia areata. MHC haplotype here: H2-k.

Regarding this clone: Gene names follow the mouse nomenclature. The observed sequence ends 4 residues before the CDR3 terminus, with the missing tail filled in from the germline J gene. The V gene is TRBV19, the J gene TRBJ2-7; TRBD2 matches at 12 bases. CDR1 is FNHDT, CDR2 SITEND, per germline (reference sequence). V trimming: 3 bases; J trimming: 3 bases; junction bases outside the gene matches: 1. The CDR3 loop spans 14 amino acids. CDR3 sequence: CASSRDWGDYEQYF. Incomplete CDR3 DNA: TGTGCCAGCAGTAGGGACTGGGGGGACTAT.

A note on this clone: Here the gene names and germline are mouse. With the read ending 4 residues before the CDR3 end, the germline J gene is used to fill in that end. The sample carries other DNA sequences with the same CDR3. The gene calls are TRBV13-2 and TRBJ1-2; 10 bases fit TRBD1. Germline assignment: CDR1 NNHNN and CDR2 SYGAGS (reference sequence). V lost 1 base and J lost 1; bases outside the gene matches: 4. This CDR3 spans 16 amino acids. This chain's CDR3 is CASGDPGQGRNSDYTF. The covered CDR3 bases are TGTGCCAGCGGTGATCCGGGACAGGGGAGAAACTCC.

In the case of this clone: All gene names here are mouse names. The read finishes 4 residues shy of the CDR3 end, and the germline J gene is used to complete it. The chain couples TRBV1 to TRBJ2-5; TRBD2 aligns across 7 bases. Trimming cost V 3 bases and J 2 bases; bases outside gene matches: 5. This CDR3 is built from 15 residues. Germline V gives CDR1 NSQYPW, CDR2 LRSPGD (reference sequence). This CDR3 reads CTCSAPTGAQDTQYF. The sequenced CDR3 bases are TGCACCTGCAGTGCCCCTACTGGGGCCCAAGAC.

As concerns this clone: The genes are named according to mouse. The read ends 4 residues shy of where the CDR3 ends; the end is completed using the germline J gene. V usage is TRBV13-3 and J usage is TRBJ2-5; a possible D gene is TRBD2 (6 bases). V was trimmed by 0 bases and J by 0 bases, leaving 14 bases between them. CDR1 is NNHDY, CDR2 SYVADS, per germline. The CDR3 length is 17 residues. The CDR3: CASSDGGLGSNQDTQYF. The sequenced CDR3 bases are TGTGCCAGCAGTGATGGAGGGCTGGGGAGTAACCAAGAC.

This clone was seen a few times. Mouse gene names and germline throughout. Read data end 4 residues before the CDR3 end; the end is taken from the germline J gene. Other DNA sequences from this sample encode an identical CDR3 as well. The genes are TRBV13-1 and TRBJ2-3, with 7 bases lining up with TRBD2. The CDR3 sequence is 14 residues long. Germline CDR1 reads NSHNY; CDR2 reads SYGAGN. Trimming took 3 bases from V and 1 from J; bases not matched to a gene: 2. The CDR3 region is CASSVGGGAETLYF. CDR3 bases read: TGTGCCAGCAGTGTGGGGGGTGGTGCAGAA.